Included here is one T cell receptor beta chain sequence, with context. Its antigen is not identified. These data come from a study of CXCR3-negative and CXCR3-positive naive CD8 T cells. Points from the study as a whole: Fresh PBMCs served for most assays, and CXCR3 expression fell partially after cryopreservation. Naive subsets expressed similar surface CD5; TRB CDR3 features served to infer TCR strength. Similarly elevated diversity marked both naive subsets, with memory CD8+ cells showing far lower diversity. The TRB CDR3s that CXCR3-positive naive cells carried were more hydrophobic than those of CXCR3-negative naive cells.

The authors made the TRB cDNA libraries by 5' RACE using UMI labels. After re-calling the 5' RACE reads, TCRdb lists one entry per CDR3 protein, DNA absent. This sample's table has about 150,000 distinct CDR3 sequences. Naivety in CD8+ T cells corresponded to a CD45RO-CCR7+CD27+CD95- phenotype. Germline CDR1 and CDR2: MDHEN and SYDVKM. The CDR3 has 14 amino acids. What was sequenced was naive CXCR3+ CD8+ T cells from blood. The subset: CD45RO-CCR7+CD27+CD95- naive CD8+ T cells expressing CXCR3 (TNR3+). The clonotype comes from a human donor in good health. Some clones in this sample may be carry-over from other donors' samples. This rearrangement joins TRBV28 to TRBJ2-7; TCRdb indicates TRBD2, and absent DNA this call remains unverified. The CDR3 region is CASSATSGLYEQYF.